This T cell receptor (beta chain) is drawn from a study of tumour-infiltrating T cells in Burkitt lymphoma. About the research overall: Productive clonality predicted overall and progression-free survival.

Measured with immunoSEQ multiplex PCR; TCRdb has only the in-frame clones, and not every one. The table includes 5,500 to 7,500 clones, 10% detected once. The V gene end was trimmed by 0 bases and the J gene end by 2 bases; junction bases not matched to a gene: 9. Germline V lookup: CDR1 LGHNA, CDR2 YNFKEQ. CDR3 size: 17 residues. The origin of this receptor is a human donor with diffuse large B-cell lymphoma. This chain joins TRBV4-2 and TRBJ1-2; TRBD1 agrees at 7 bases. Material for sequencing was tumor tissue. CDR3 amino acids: CASSQEGGRWSNYGYTF. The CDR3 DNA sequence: TGTGCCAGCAGCCAAGAAGGGGGCAGATGGTCCAACTATGGCTACACCTTC.